One and the same sample provided the 17 T cell receptor beta chains below, sequenced in a study of blood T cell repertoires in COVID-19. Assay used: immunoSEQ multiplex PCR; TCRdb lists only in-frame clones, some missing. Among some 50,000 clones, 86% were seen once, and the ten largest hold 2% to 2.5%. Material for sequencing was peripheral blood. Receptors were obtained from a woman aged 55-75 years with acute or convalescent COVID-19.

This clone appeared once. For the CDR3, the DNA is TGTGCCAGCAGCACGGACAGGGGAAATGAAAAACTGTTTTTT. This encodes CASSTDRGNEKLFF. The genes are TRBV21-1 and TRBJ1-4; the D segment call TRBD1 is taken from the table without a DNA check. TRBV21-1 is termed a pseudogene. CDR3 length: 14 amino acids.

The chain combines TRBV27 with TRBJ2-7, with 11 bases fitting TRBD2. The CDR3 runs 14 residues. Losses at the gene ends were 6 bases for V and 3 bases for J; bases not matched to a gene: 4. CDR1 and CDR2 from the germline V gene are MNHEY and SMNVEV (reference sequence). CDR3 amino acids: CASSKGLAVYEQYF. CDR3 in DNA: TGTGCCAGCAGCAAGGGACTAGCGGTCTACGAGCAGTACTTC.

The chain links TRBV21-1 to TRBJ1-1; TRBD1 is the table's D call, not checked against the DNA. TRBV21-1 is a pseudogene segment. The CDR3 is made up of 17 amino acids. The CDR3 loop reads CAANRTLDSPLNTEAFF. The CDR3 DNA reads as TGTGCCGCAAATAGGACCCTTGACAGTCCCCTTAACACTGAAGCTTTCTTT.

V usage is TRBV4-1 and J usage is TRBJ1-5; 9 bases are a match to TRBD1. V trimming: 3 bases; J trimming: 2 bases; junction bases outside the gene matches: 11. This CDR3 is 18 amino acids long. Germline loops: CDR1 MGHRA, CDR2 YSYEKL. The CDR3: CASSHMDRGKRGNQPQHF. The DNA of the CDR3 is TGCGCCAGCAGCCATATGGACAGGGGCAAAAGGGGCAATCAGCCCCAGCATTTT.

The sample holds one count of this clone. The genes are TRBV11-3 and TRBJ2-3, with 9 bases fitting TRBD1. The length of the CDR3 is 14 residues. The ends lost 4 bases at V and 10 bases at J; junction bases unmatched: 9. Germline assignment: CDR1 SGHNT and CDR2 YENEEA. The CDR3 DNA reads as TGTGCCAGCAGCTCCCGACAGGGGGGTTTTCCGCAGTATTTT. Its protein product is CASSSRQGGFPQYF.

This chain joins TRBV5-1 and TRBJ2-3; TRBD2 aligns across 8 bases. The CDR3 has 15 amino acids. CDR1 is SGHRS and CDR2 is YFSETQ in the germline V gene. The ends lost 0 bases at V and 2 bases at J; junction bases unmatched: 2. The CDR3 region is CASSLEAGATDTQYF. Written as DNA, the CDR3 is TGCGCCAGCAGCTTGGAAGCGGGAGCCACAGATACGCAGTATTTT.

This rearrangement joins TRBV6-5 to TRBJ1-2; 11 nucleotides match TRBD1. Germline V gene sequence: CDR1 MNHEY, CDR2 SVGAGI. The ends lost 2 bases at V and 11 bases at J; junction bases unmatched: 13. The CDR3 sequence is 16 residues long. The CDR3 DNA sequence: TGTGCCAGCAGTTACGTGGGACAGGGGGACTTTTTGCGTTACACCTTC. Protein: CASSYVGQGDFLRYTF.

The chain uses TRBV7-9 and TRBJ1-6; 8 bases align to TRBD1. V was clipped by 5 bases and J by 8 bases; unmatched bases: 2. The germline V gene has CDR1 SEHNR and CDR2 FQNEAQ (reference sequence). This CDR3 has 13 amino acids. The CDR3 coding sequence is TGTGCCAGCAGCCCGACAGGGGATTCACCCCTCCACTTT. Its translation is CASSPTGDSPLHF.

The V gene is TRBV29-1, the J gene TRBJ2-7; D is uncertain. The CDR3 totals 11 residues. V lost 0 bases to trimming and J lost 9 bases, with 9 bases between them. Germline V gives CDR1 SQVTM, CDR2 ANQGSEA. CDR3 coding DNA: TGCAGCGTTGAAGAGGTGGCAGTGCAGTACTTC. Its translation: CSVEEVAVQYF.

The CDR3 sequence: CASSPASGGAETQYF. DNA of the CDR3: TGTGCCAGCAGCCCCGCTAGCGGGGGGGCGGAGACCCAGTACTTC. The chain recombines TRBV5-4 with TRBJ2-5, with 12 bases fitting TRBD2. With V trimmed by 4 bases and J by 5 bases, 6 bases remained unmatched. Germline CDR1 is SGHNT and CDR2 is YYREEE (reference sequence). The CDR3 extends over 15 amino acids.

The genes are TRBV18 and TRBJ1-6; 7 bases are a match to TRBD1. This CDR3 spans 16 amino acids. CDR1 is KGHSH, CDR2 LQKENI, per germline. Trimming took 8 bases from V and 5 from J; bases not matched to a gene: 12. CDR3 sequence reads: CASAITHRGNNSPLHF. In DNA form, the CDR3 reads TGTGCCAGCGCCATTACCCACAGGGGCAATAATTCACCCCTCCACTTT.

V usage is TRBV24-1 and J usage is TRBJ2-2; TRBD1 aligns across 8 bases. CDR1 and CDR2 from the germline V gene are KGHDR and SFDVKD. This CDR3 region has 13 residues. V was clipped by 8 bases and J by 4 bases; unmatched bases: 2. The CDR3 DNA reads TGTGCCACCACGGACAGGGCCACCGGGGAGCTGTTTTTT. This encodes CATTDRATGELFF.

This clone came up a few times. The rearrangement uses TRBV6-5 and TRBJ2-7, with D possibly being TRBD2 (6 bases). V dropped 6 bases and J dropped 5 bases, with 14 bases sitting between them. CDR3 size: 13 residues. Germline assignment: CDR1 MNHEY and CDR2 SVGAGI. The CDR3 reads CASSSTRKNEQYF. The CDR3 DNA is TGTGCCAGCAGCTCGACTAGAAAAAACGAGCAGTACTTC.

This clone was seen a handful of times. The genes are TRBV6-1 and TRBJ2-3; the match to TRBD2 covers 11 bases. The germline V gene has CDR1 MNHNS and CDR2 SASEGT. This CDR3 is built from 15 residues. Germline trimming cut 3 bases from V and 4 bases from J; bases unmatched to any gene: 3. The DNA for the CDR3 is TGTGCCAGCAGTGATTTAGCGGGGGGGGCAGATACGCAGTATTTT. Translated, it gives CASSDLAGGADTQYF.

This clone appeared once. This chain uses TRBV3-1 (or the pseudogene TRBV3-2) with TRBJ2-2, with 7 bases matching TRBD2. The CDR3 runs 13 residues. J gave up 6 bases and V 4 bases, and 2 bases lay outside the gene matches. Germline-derived CDR1 and CDR2 are LGHDT and YNNKEL (reference sequence). The CDR3 sequence: CASSRREAGELFF. The DNA for the CDR3 is TGTGCCAGCAGCCGTCGGGAGGCCGGGGAGCTGTTTTTT.

This clone was recorded only once. V and J are TRBV13 and TRBJ2-2, with D maybe TRBD2 (6 bases). Germline lookup yields CDR1 PRHDT and CDR2 FYEKMQ (reference sequence). V was cut by 2 bases and J by 4 bases, with 11 bases left in between. The CDR3 has 15 residues. DNA of the CDR3: TGTGCCAGCAGCTTAAACGGGAGAGTCACCGGGGAGCTGTTTTTT. This encodes CASSLNGRVTGELFF.

Details on this clone: Other nucleotide sequences from this sample produce the same CDR3. The rearrangement links TRBV7-9 to TRBJ1-1, with unresolved D. V gave up 1 base and J gave up 0 bases, with 3 bases separating them. Per germline, CDR1 SEHNR and CDR2 FQNEAQ (reference sequence). This CDR3 is built from 13 residues. CDR3 DNA sequence: TGTGCCAGCAGCTTAGACATGAACACTGAAGCTTTCTTT. This gives the protein CASSLDMNTEAFF.